A selection of T cell receptor beta chains follows, all from one sample in a study of T cell responses to AZD1222 COVID-19 vaccine. The repertoire was sequenced with immunoSEQ multiplex PCR; TCRdb's copy has only in-frame clones and lacks some. This sample yields some 200,000 clones, of which approximately 95% are seen a single time; approximately 3.9% belongs to the top ten. Source: peripheral blood, taken on day 0 of AZD1222 vaccination. The origin of the receptors is an adult in good health. The CDR3 runs from the conserved cysteine through the conserved F or W. Fields, in order: J gene, clone size, V gene, D gene, CDR3 protein, CDR3 DNA. D genes are given only for firm matches. Only part of the rows carry a size: once, few, many, or a class if the clone is expanded.

j_call: TRBJ2-7
clone_size: once
v_call: TRBV14
d_call: NA
cdr3_aa: CASSQGRGYSYEQYF
cdr3_nt: TGTGCCAGCAGCCAAGGTAGGGGGTACTCCTACGAGCAGTACTTC

j_call: TRBJ2-1
clone_size: once
v_call: TRBV5-1
d_call: TRBD1
cdr3_aa: CASSFALGQGNNEQFF
cdr3_nt: TGCGCCAGCAGCTTTGCCCTTGGACAGGGAAACAATGAGCAGTTCTTC

j_call: TRBJ2-7
clone_size: NA
v_call: TRBV6-5
d_call: NA
cdr3_aa: CASSYGGTSYEQYF
cdr3_nt: TGTGCCAGCAGTTACGGCGGGACGTCCTACGAGCAGTACTTC

j_call: TRBJ2-7
clone_size: NA
v_call: TRBV12-3/TRBV12-4
d_call: NA
cdr3_aa: CASSRDRYYEQYF
cdr3_nt: TGTGCCAGCAGTCGAGACAGGTACTACGAGCAGTACTTC

j_call: TRBJ1-3
clone_size: once
v_call: TRBV5-4
d_call: TRBD1
cdr3_aa: CASSFLGQGVFRNTIYF
cdr3_nt: TGTGCCAGCAGCTTCTTGGGACAGGGAGTCTTCAGAAACACCATATATTTT

j_call: TRBJ2-1
clone_size: NA
v_call: TRBV18
d_call: NA
cdr3_aa: CASSTLNEQFF
cdr3_nt: TGTGCCAGCTCAACACTCAATGAGCAGTTCTTC

j_call: TRBJ1-1
clone_size: NA
v_call: TRBV5-1
d_call: NA
cdr3_aa: CASSIVNTEAFF
cdr3_nt: TGCGCCAGCAGCATTGTTAACACTGAAGCTTTCTTT

j_call: TRBJ2-7
clone_size: NA
v_call: TRBV10-2
d_call: TRBD2
cdr3_aa: CASSGQGGRAYEQYF
cdr3_nt: TGCGCCAGCAGTGGACAGGGCGGGAGGGCCTACGAGCAGTACTTC

j_call: TRBJ1-1
clone_size: NA
v_call: TRBV11-2
d_call: NA
cdr3_aa: CASSLPAQDKAFF
cdr3_nt: TGTGCCAGCAGCCTCCCCGCGCAGGATAAAGCTTTCTTT

j_call: TRBJ2-5
clone_size: NA
v_call: TRBV5-4
d_call: NA
cdr3_aa: CASSPDYYQETQYF
cdr3_nt: TGTGCCAGCAGCCCAGACTACTATCAAGAGACCCAGTACTTC

j_call: TRBJ2-3
clone_size: NA
v_call: TRBV11-2
d_call: TRBD1
cdr3_aa: CASSPNRGTADTQYF
cdr3_nt: TGTGCCAGCAGCCCCAACAGGGGCACCGCAGATACGCAGTATTTT

j_call: TRBJ1-2
clone_size: NA
v_call: TRBV7-9
d_call: TRBD1
cdr3_aa: CASSATGDGYTF
cdr3_nt: TGTGCCAGCAGCGCGACAGGGGATGGCTACACCTTC

j_call: TRBJ2-5
clone_size: NA
v_call: TRBV5-1
d_call: TRBD1
cdr3_aa: CASSRGDRGTQYF
cdr3_nt: TGCGCCAGCAGCCGAGGGGACAGGGGGACCCAGTACTTC

j_call: TRBJ1-2
clone_size: NA
v_call: TRBV6-1
d_call: NA
cdr3_aa: CASSEDSVTNYGYTF
cdr3_nt: TGTGCCAGCAGTGAGGACAGCGTAACTAACTATGGCTACACCTTC

j_call: TRBJ1-2
clone_size: NA
v_call: TRBV5-1
d_call: NA
cdr3_aa: CASSLGTANYGYTF
cdr3_nt: TGCGCCAGCAGCTTGGGGACAGCTAACTATGGCTACACCTTC

j_call: TRBJ1-3
clone_size: NA
v_call: TRBV12-3/TRBV12-4
d_call: NA
cdr3_aa: CAYQSVRNTIYF
cdr3_nt: TGTGCCTACCAGTCTGTTCGAAACACCATATATTTT

j_call: TRBJ1-1
clone_size: NA
v_call: TRBV19
d_call: NA
cdr3_aa: CASREMTEAFF
cdr3_nt: TGTGCCAGTAGAGAAATGACTGAAGCTTTCTTT

j_call: TRBJ1-2
clone_size: NA
v_call: TRBV7-2
d_call: NA
cdr3_aa: CASSLGFKVRGKHNYGYTF
cdr3_nt: TGTGCCAGCAGCTTAGGGTTTAAGGTCCGGGGAAAACACAACTATGGCTACACCTTC

j_call: TRBJ1-1
clone_size: NA
v_call: TRBV11-2
d_call: NA
cdr3_aa: CASSPTGTEAFF
cdr3_nt: TGTGCCAGCAGCCCAACGGGGACTGAAGCTTTCTTT

j_call: TRBJ1-1
clone_size: NA
v_call: TRBV4-1
d_call: TRBD1
cdr3_aa: CASSPTQGARYTEAFF
cdr3_nt: TGCGCCAGCAGCCCGACACAGGGGGCTAGATACACTGAAGCTTTCTTT

j_call: TRBJ1-2
clone_size: NA
v_call: TRBV30
d_call: NA
cdr3_aa: CAWRVAYGYTF
cdr3_nt: TGTGCCTGGAGAGTAGCCTATGGCTACACCTTC

j_call: TRBJ1-2
clone_size: NA
v_call: TRBV5-5
d_call: TRBD1
cdr3_aa: CASNRGDRGSSEGGYTF
cdr3_nt: TGTGCCAGCAATAGGGGGGACAGGGGGTCCTCGGAGGGTGGCTACACCTTC

j_call: TRBJ2-3
clone_size: NA
v_call: TRBV4-2
d_call: TRBD2
cdr3_aa: CASSQEASGSTDTQYF
cdr3_nt: TGTGCCAGCAGCCAAGAGGCTAGCGGGAGCACAGATACGCAGTATTTT

j_call: TRBJ2-1
clone_size: NA
v_call: TRBV11-3
d_call: TRBD2
cdr3_aa: CASSSGTSNEQFF
cdr3_nt: TGTGCCAGCAGCTCCGGGACTAGTAATGAGCAGTTCTTC